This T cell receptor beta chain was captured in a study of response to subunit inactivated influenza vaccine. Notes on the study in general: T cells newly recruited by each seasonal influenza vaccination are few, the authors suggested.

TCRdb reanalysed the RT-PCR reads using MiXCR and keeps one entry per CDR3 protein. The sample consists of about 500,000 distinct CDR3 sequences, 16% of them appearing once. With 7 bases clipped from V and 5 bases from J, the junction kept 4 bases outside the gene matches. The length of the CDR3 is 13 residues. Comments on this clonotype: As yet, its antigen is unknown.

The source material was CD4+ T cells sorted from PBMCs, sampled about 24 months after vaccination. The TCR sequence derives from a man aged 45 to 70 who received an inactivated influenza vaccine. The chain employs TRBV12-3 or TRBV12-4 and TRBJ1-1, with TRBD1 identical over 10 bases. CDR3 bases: TGTGCCAGCACAGGGACAGGGGAGACTGAAGCTTTCTTT. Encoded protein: CASTGTGETEAFF.